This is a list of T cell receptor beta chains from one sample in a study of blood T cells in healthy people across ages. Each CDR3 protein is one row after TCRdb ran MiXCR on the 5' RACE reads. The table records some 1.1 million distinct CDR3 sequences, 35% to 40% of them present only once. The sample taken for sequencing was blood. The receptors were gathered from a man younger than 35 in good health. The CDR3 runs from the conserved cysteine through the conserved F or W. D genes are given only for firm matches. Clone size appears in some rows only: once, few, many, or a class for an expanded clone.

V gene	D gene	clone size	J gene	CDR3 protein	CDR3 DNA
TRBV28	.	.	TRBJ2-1	CASGTSSDEQFF	TGTGCCAGCGGAACCTCGAGCGATGAGCAGTTCTTC
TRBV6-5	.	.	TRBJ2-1	CASEGGGHNEQFF	TGTGCCAGCGAAGGGGGGGGCCACAATGAGCAGTTCTTC
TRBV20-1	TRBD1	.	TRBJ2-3	CSAPGQGRDTQYF	TGCAGTGCTCCGGGACAGGGGAGAGATACGCAGTATTTT
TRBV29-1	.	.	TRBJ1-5	CSADSSNQPQHF	TGCAGCGCAGACAGTAGCAATCAGCCCCAGCATTTT
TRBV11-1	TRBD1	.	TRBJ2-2	CASSSKHQGADTGELFF	TGTGCCAGCAGCTCCAAACATCAGGGGGCGGACACCGGGGAGCTGTTTTTT
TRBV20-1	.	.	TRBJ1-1	CSATGSKIEAFF	TGCAGTGCTACAGGGTCGAAGATTGAGGCTTTCTTT
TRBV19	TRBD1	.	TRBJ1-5	CASTATGVYQPQHF	TGTGCCAGTACCGCGACAGGGGTCTATCAGCCCCAGCATTTT
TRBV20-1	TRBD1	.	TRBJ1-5	CSAIGGFQPQHF	TGCAGTGCTATAGGGGGCTTTCAGCCCCAGCATTTT
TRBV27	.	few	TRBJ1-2	CASSLWGPSRNYGYTF	TGTGCCAGCAGTTTATGGGGGCCCTCACGTAACTATGGCTACACCTTC
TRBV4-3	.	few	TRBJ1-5	CASSQVLYSNQPQHF	TGCGCCAGCAGCCAAGTACTATATAGCAATCAGCCCCAGCATTTT
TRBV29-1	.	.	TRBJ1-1	CSAQGGPNTEAFF	TGCAGCGCACAGGGAGGTCCAAACACTGAAGCTTTCTTT
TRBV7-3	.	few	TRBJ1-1	CASSLIGGDTEAFF	TGTGCCAGCAGTCTCATAGGGGGGGACACTGAAGCTTTCTTT
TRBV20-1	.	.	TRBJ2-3	CSARGALRKGSWDTQYF	TGCAGTGCTAGAGGGGCCCTTAGGAAGGGGTCTTGGGATACGCAGTATTTT
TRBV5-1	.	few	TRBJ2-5	CATSTGQETQYF	TGCGCCACCTCGACAGGCCAAGAGACCCAGTACTTC
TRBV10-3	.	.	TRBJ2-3	CAISERGVDRESSQLRTDTQYF	TGTGCCATCAGTGAGCGGGGTGTGGACAGAGAGTCATCTCAGTTAAGGACAGATACGCAGTATTTT
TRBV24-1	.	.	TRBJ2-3	CAIIQTRTSTDTQYF	TGTGCCATCATTCAAACCAGGACTAGCACAGATACGCAGTATTTT
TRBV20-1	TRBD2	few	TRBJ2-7	CSASLAGVPYEQYF	TGCAGTGCTAGCTTAGCGGGGGTCCCCTACGAGCAGTACTTC
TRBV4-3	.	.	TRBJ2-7	CASSQTAEGYYKEQYF	TGCGCCAGCAGCCAGACGGCGGAGGGCTACTACAAGGAGCAGTACTTC
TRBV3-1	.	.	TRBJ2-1	CASSQGGPGWGEQFF	TGTGCCAGCAGCCAAGGAGGGCCGGGATGGGGTGAGCAGTTCTTC
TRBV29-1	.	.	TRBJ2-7	CSVEGPGGYEQYF	TGCAGCGTTGAAGGCCCGGGCGGGTACGAGCAGTACTTC
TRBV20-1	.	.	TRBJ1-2	CSALRDRANYGYTF	TGCAGTGCCCTCCGAGACAGAGCTAACTATGGCTACACCTTC
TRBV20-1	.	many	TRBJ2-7	CSASDYSGPSYEQYF	TGCAGTGCTAGTGACTATAGCGGCCCTTCCTACGAGCAGTACTTC
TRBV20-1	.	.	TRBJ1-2	CSALQGEIYGYTF	TGCAGTGCGCTACAGGGAGAGATCTATGGCTACACCTTC